The 26 T cell receptor beta chains listed next were all sequenced from one sample in a study of blood T cell repertoires in COVID-19. Generated by immunoSEQ multiplex PCR, the TCRdb table keeps only in-frame clones and is missing some. The data contain more than 15,000 clones, about 87% of them seen just once; the ten biggest clones take up roughly 8%. Sequencing was carried out using peripheral blood. These receptors originate from a human donor in a cohort sampled during active COVID-19. The donor label of this sample is uncertain.

A few counts support this clone. The gene calls are TRBV30 and TRBJ1-2; TRBD1 matches 9 bases. Germline V gene sequence: CDR1 GTSNPN, CDR2 SVGIG (reference sequence). The trim removed 2 bases at V and 8 bases at J, leaving 12 bases unmatched. The CDR3 is 15 amino acids. The CDR3 coding sequence is TGTGCCTGGAGTCCCCCTGGGACAGGGATGAAAGGCTACACCTTC. It codes for CAWSPPGTGMKGYTF.

The rearrangement links TRBV9 to TRBJ2-7; possible D gene TRBD1, 7 bases. The CDR3 consists of 14 residues. Germline lookup yields CDR1 SGDLS and CDR2 YYNGEE. Trimming removed 0 bases at V and 3 bases at J, with 10 bases between. CDR3 DNA: TGTGCCAGCAGCGTAGGACAGGGAGGCTACGAGCAGTACTTC. This encodes CASSVGQGGYEQYF.

The chain employs TRBV11-1 and TRBJ2-2; D remains ambiguous. Trimming cost V 8 bases and J 1 base, with 14 bases left between them. The CDR3 runs to 15 residues. CDR1 is SGHAT and CDR2 is FQDESV in the germline V gene (reference sequence). The CDR3 coding sequence is TGTGCCAGCTCCACTTTACACAGGAACACCGGGGAGCTGTTTTTT. Translating gives CASSTLHRNTGELFF.

This chain connects TRBV7-2 to TRBJ2-2; 8 bases line up with TRBD2. Germline V gene data show CDR1 as SGHTA and CDR2 as FQGNSA. The V gene end was trimmed by 1 base and the J gene end by 5 bases; junction bases not matched to a gene: 12. This CDR3 is built from 18 residues. CDR3 sequence reads: CASSLDSGAGALTGELFF. Here the CDR3 DNA reads TGTGCCAGCAGCTTAGATTCTGGAGCGGGAGCCTTGACCGGGGAGCTGTTTTTT.

This chain links TRBV10-2 with TRBJ2-2; a weak D match, TRBD1 (6 bases). The CDR3 is 16 amino acids. Deletions cut 3 bases from V and 0 bases from J, with 11 bases between. The germline CDR1 and CDR2 sequences are WSHSY and SAAADI. The CDR3: CASSDITGTNTGELFF. CDR3 DNA: TGCGCCAGCAGTGATATAACAGGGACGAACACCGGGGAGCTGTTTTTT.

The chain links TRBV4-2 to TRBJ2-1; D is possibly TRBD2 (6 bases). Trimming removed 0 bases from V and 10 bases from J, with 10 bases in between. The length of the CDR3 is 13 residues. CDR1 is LGHNA, CDR2 YNFKEQ, per germline. CDR3 in amino acids: CASSQDIGGEQFF. CDR3 bases: TGTGCCAGCAGCCAAGATATTGGGGGGGAGCAGTTCTTC.

The rearrangement joins TRBV6-2 or TRBV6-3 to TRBJ2-3; 8 bases align to TRBD2. The V gene end was trimmed by 4 bases and the J gene end by 6 bases; junction bases not matched to a gene: 12. Germline V gives CDR1 MNHEY, CDR2 SVGEGT. This CDR3 contains 16 residues. CDR3 DNA: TGTGCCAGCAGTTTGGGCGGGAGGTTCCTAGGTGATACGCAGTATTTT. This gives the protein CASSLGGRFLGDTQYF.

The chain couples TRBV4-1 to TRBJ2-1; the match to TRBD1 covers 9 bases. The CDR3 covers 16 residues. The germline V gene encodes CDR1 MGHRA and CDR2 YSYEKL. The junction had 7 bases not matched to a gene; V was cut back by 1 base and J by 6 bases. This CDR3 reads CASSQATGTGSNEQFF. Here the CDR3 DNA reads TGCGCCAGCAGCCAAGCCACCGGGACAGGGTCCAATGAGCAGTTCTTC.

This sequence joins TRBV3-1 (or the pseudogene TRBV3-2) and TRBJ1-5; D might be TRBD1 (5 bases). Germline-derived CDR1 and CDR2 are LGHDT and YNNKEL (reference sequence). Trimming removed 1 base from V and 7 bases from J, with 8 bases in between. This CDR3 spans 13 amino acids. CDR3 DNA: TGTGCCAGCAGCCAAGTTTCAGGGCAGCCCCAGCATTTT. This sequence encodes CASSQVSGQPQHF.

In DNA, the CDR3 is TGTGCCAGCAGTGAACTAGCGGGAGGGTCCCTCCCAGATACGCAGTATTTT. This gives the protein CASSELAGGSLPDTQYF. The chain recombines TRBV6-1 with TRBJ2-3, with 12 positions matching TRBD2. V shed 2 bases, J shed 4 bases, and the junction held 7 bases outside the gene matches. Germline CDR1 and CDR2: MNHNS and SASEGT. The CDR3 is made up of 17 amino acids.

The rearrangement joins TRBV5-1 to TRBJ2-1; 11 bases agree with TRBD1. There are 15 residues in the CDR3. J gave up 6 bases and V 4 bases, and 6 bases lay outside the gene matches. The germline V gene has CDR1 SGHRS and CDR2 YFSETQ. The CDR3 DNA sequence: TGCGCCAGCAGCCCCGGGACAGGGGGGTCCAATGAGCAGTTCTTC. Protein: CASSPGTGGSNEQFF. Combining the CDR3 with reference TRBV5-1 and TRBJ2-1 gives the whole variable domain KAGVTQTPRYLIKTRGQQVTLSCSPISGHRSVSWYQQTPGQGLQFLFEYFSETQRNKGNFPGRFSGRQFSNSRSEMNVSTLELGDSALYLCASSPGTGGSNEQFFGPGTRLTVL.

The chain combines TRBV2 with TRBJ2-6, with 9 bases that match TRBD1. The V and J ends lost 8 bases and 3 bases, in that order; junction bases with no gene match: 2. CDR1 is SNHLY and CDR2 is FYNNEI in the germline V gene. The length of the CDR3 is 14 residues. For the CDR3, the DNA is TGTGCCAGCGGGGACAGGGTTGGGGCCAACGTCCTGACTTTC. It codes for CASGDRVGANVLTF.

This chain connects TRBV6-5 to TRBJ1-2; a possible D gene is TRBD1 (6 bases). Trimming stripped 4 bases from V and 7 bases from J, with 10 bases between. CDR3 length: 12 amino acids. Germline CDR1 is MNHEY and CDR2 is SVGAGI. The CDR3 here is CASSSRGGGYTF. CDR3 coding DNA: TGTGCCAGCAGTTCCAGGGGTGGTGGCTACACCTTC.

DNA for the CDR3: TGTGCCAGTAGCCACCTGGGGGACAGGGCGCTGTACGAGCAGTACTTC. Residues: CASSHLGDRALYEQYF. The chain recombines TRBV19 with TRBJ2-7; 9 positions match TRBD1. CDR3 length equals 16 residues. Unmatched junction bases numbered 13, after V lost 6 bases and J lost 4 bases. Germline V lookup: CDR1 LNHDA, CDR2 SQIVND (reference sequence).

J is TRBJ1-1 and V is TRBV5-1; tentatively, D is TRBD1 (5 bases). Germline loops: CDR1 SGHRS, CDR2 YFSETQ. This CDR3 region has 14 residues. Trimming cost V 4 bases and J 2 bases, with 12 bases left between them. The CDR3 here is CASSPYTGNTEAFF. CDR3 DNA: TGCGCCAGCAGCCCTTACACAGGAAACACTGAAGCTTTCTTT.

The V gene is TRBV6-5, the J gene TRBJ2-2; no reliable D call. V gave up 6 bases and J gave up 5 bases, with 7 bases separating them. CDR1 is MNHEY, CDR2 SVGAGI, per germline. This CDR3 has 12 residues. The CDR3 bases are TGTGCCAGCAGGGTTCGGACCGGGGAGCTGTTTTTT. Protein product: CASRVRTGELFF.

The CDR3 DNA follows: TGTGCCTGTGGAACAGGGGAATCTCTAAGCAATCAGCCCCAGCATTTT. Translating it yields CACGTGESLSNQPQHF. This chain uses TRBV30 with TRBJ1-5; TRBD1 matches 7 bases. J was trimmed by 1 base and V by 6 bases; bases with no gene match: 12. Germline CDR1 and CDR2: GTSNPN and SVGIG (reference sequence). There are 16 residues in the CDR3.

The CDR3 sequence is CASSDDQGDSLAKNIQYF. The CDR3 DNA follows: TGTGCCAGCAGTGACGACCAGGGCGACTCACTAGCCAAAAACATTCAGTACTTC. The J gene is TRBJ2-4, the V gene TRBV2; TRBD1 is a possible D gene (5 bases). V was clipped by 3 bases and J by 0 bases, with 18 bases between them. The germline gives CDR1 SNHLY, CDR2 FYNNEI. The CDR3 totals 18 residues.

The chain recombines TRBV11-2 with TRBJ2-1; 10 nucleotides align to TRBD2. V shed 0 bases and J 10 bases; nucleotides not matched to a gene: 9. Germline V gives CDR1 SGHAT, CDR2 FQNNGV. The CDR3 contains 16 residues. The CDR3 loop is CASSLDWTSGTHEQFF. As DNA, the CDR3 is TGTGCCAGCAGCTTAGACTGGACTAGCGGCACCCACGAGCAGTTCTTC.

V and J are TRBV18 and TRBJ2-3; D not resolved. The ends were cut back, 3 bases at V and 0 bases at J, with 7 bases in the middle. CDR1 and CDR2 from the germline V gene are KGHSH and LQKENI. The CDR3 has 14 amino acids. In DNA form, the CDR3 reads TGTGCCAGCTCACCTTCTCCTAGCACAGATACGCAGTATTTT. It yields the protein CASSPSPSTDTQYF.

The chain combines TRBV19 with TRBJ2-1; possible D gene TRBD2, 7 bases. This CDR3 is 15 amino acids long. The ends were cut back, 6 bases at V and 4 bases at J, with 16 bases in the middle. Per the germline V gene, CDR1 is LNHDA and CDR2 is SQIVND (reference sequence). CDR3 DNA sequence: TGTGCCAGTAGAGGGGGGGACGGGCTTTACAATGAGCAGTTCTTC. Its translation is CASRGGDGLYNEQFF.

The rearrangement links TRBV7-6 to TRBJ2-1; D uncertain. The ends were cut back, 1 base at V and 10 bases at J, with 5 bases in the middle. In germline, CDR1 is SGHVS, CDR2 FNYEAQ. The CDR3 sequence is 11 residues long. The CDR3 nucleotides read TGTGCCAGCAGCTTAGAGCTGGAGCAGTTCTTC. It is translated as CASSLELEQFF.

V is TRBV7-2 and J is TRBJ2-5; 7 nucleotides match TRBD1. CDR3 length: 15 amino acids. Per the germline V gene, CDR1 is SGHTA and CDR2 is FQGNSA. Germline trimming cut 0 bases from V and 4 bases from J; bases unmatched to any gene: 5. The CDR3 sequence is CASSLAVGGSETQYF. The CDR3 nucleotides are TGTGCCAGCAGCTTAGCGGTAGGGGGCTCAGAGACCCAGTACTTC.

CDR3 sequence: CASSPWNRRVVRGYTF. The CDR3 coding sequence is TGTGCCAGCAGCCCCTGGAATCGCAGGGTAGTTCGTGGCTACACCTTC. The rearrangement links TRBV7-8 to TRBJ1-2; D may be TRBD1 (5 bases). CDR3 length: 16 amino acids. CDR1 is SGHVS and CDR2 is FQNEAQ in the germline V gene. V shed 5 bases and J shed 7 bases, with 23 bases lying between them.

The rearrangement joins TRBV18 to TRBJ2-3; 8 nucleotides match TRBD1. V lost 2 bases to trimming and J lost 3 bases; unmatched junction nucleotides: 4. The CDR3 runs to 15 residues. The germline V gene has CDR1 KGHSH and CDR2 LQKENI. CDR3 sequence: CASSPSDRETDTQYF. DNA of the CDR3: TGTGCCAGCTCACCATCGGACAGGGAAACAGATACGCAGTATTTT.

Here the CDR3 reads CASRQQGAGTEAFF. The DNA for the CDR3 is TGTGCCAGCAGACAACAGGGGGCGGGCACTGAAGCTTTCTTT. The chain employs TRBV6-5 and TRBJ1-1; the match to TRBD1 covers 9 bases. V shed 6 bases and J 4 bases; nucleotides not matched to a gene: 6. The CDR3 sequence is 14 residues long. CDR1 is MNHEY and CDR2 is SVGAGI in the germline V gene.